These 29 T cell receptor beta chains were sequenced from one sample in a study of cytomegalovirus exposure and HLA in healthy donors. Some clones are missing from TCRdb's copy, which holds only in-frame ones; the method was immunoSEQ multiplex PCR. The sample records under 300,000 clones, nearly 90% being singletons. The sample consisted of PBMCs. Receptors originate from a young woman in good health and CMV-seronegative.

This clone was picked up a small number of times. The rearrangement joins TRBV28 to TRBJ1-6, with D maybe TRBD1 (5 bases). The length of the CDR3 is 12 residues. The V end was cut by 3 bases, the J end by 13 bases, with 10 bases between. Germline CDR1 and CDR2: MDHEN and SYDVKM. The CDR3 sequence is CASSFQGLPLHF. CDR3 nucleotides: TGTGCCAGCAGTTTCCAGGGCTTGCCCCTCCACTTT. Looking up the rest from reference TRBV28 and TRBJ1-6 gives the full variable domain: DVKVTQSSRYLVKRTGEKVFLECVQDMDHENMFWYRQDPGLGLRLIYFSYDVKMKEKGDIPEGYSVSREKKERFSLILESASTNQTSMYLCASSFQGLPLHFGNGTRLTVT.

The CDR3 region has the DNA TGTGCCAGCAGCCCATGGCACACCCGGAGGGGCACCATATATTTT. This translates into CASSPWHTRRGTIYF. The chain carries TRBV5-6 and TRBJ1-3; possible D gene TRBD1, 5 bases. CDR3 length equals 15 residues. In germline, CDR1 is SGHDT, CDR2 YYEEEE. Trimming took 4 bases from V and 9 from J, leaving 20 bases between them.

This chain joins TRBV9 and TRBJ2-2; no definite D call. This CDR3 spans 16 amino acids. With 0 bases removed from V and 1 base from J, the gap between germline ends came to 10 bases. The germline CDR1 and CDR2 sequences are SGDLS and YYNGEE. In DNA form, the CDR3 reads TGTGCCAGCAGCGTAGCTACGGGTCTGAACACCGGGGAGCTGTTTTTT. Translation: CASSVATGLNTGELFF.

The chain carries TRBV7-9 and TRBJ2-5, with 16 bases identical to TRBD2. CDR3 length: 16 residues. After removal of 4 bases from V and 2 bases from J, the junction contained 1 base not matched to a gene. Germline-derived CDR1 and CDR2 are SEHNR and FQNEAQ (reference sequence). CDR3: CASSSGLAGGQETQYF. The CDR3 nucleotides read TGTGCCAGCAGCTCGGGACTAGCGGGGGGGCAAGAGACCCAGTACTTC.

This clone occurred a few times. The rearrangement links TRBV6-5 to TRBJ1-6, with D unresolved. The CDR3 loop spans 16 amino acids. V lost 0 bases to trimming and J lost 3 bases, with 9 bases between them. Germline loops: CDR1 MNHEY, CDR2 SVGAGI. The CDR3 here is CASSYSILGYNSPLHF. The CDR3 DNA reads TGTGCCAGCAGTTACTCGATCCTCGGCTATAATTCACCCCTCCACTTT.

This clone showed up just once. This chain uses TRBV28 with TRBJ1-2; D is unclear. V lost 3 bases to trimming and J lost 4 bases, with 9 bases between them. The germline V gene encodes CDR1 MDHEN and CDR2 SYDVKM. The CDR3 is made up of 13 amino acids. CDR3 nucleotide sequence: TGTGCCAGCAGTTTTGAGGGAGGCTATGGCTACACCTTC. Encoded protein: CASSFEGGYGYTF.

This chain connects TRBV28 to TRBJ2-1; tentatively, D is TRBD1 (6 bases). The CDR3 runs 15 residues. V was pared by 4 bases and J by 0 bases, with 10 bases between. Germline V gene lookup returns CDR1 MDHEN and CDR2 SYDVKM. CDR3: CASSSGESSYNEQFF. The CDR3 nucleotides are TGTGCCAGCAGTTCAGGGGAAAGCTCCTACAATGAGCAGTTCTTC.

The chain uses TRBV5-5 and TRBJ1-1, with unresolved D. The CDR3 is 13 residues long. Per germline, CDR1 SGHKS and CDR2 YYEKEE (reference sequence). The V gene lost 3 bases and the J gene lost 5 bases, with 11 bases spanning the gap. The CDR3 region has the DNA TGTGCCAGCAGCTGGGCCTTGGTAACTGAAGCTTTCTTT. Its protein is CASSWALVTEAFF.

This clone showed up just once. The V call is TRBV28, the J call TRBJ2-7; the match to TRBD1 covers 7 bases. CDR1 is MDHEN, CDR2 SYDVKM, per germline. This CDR3 region has 14 residues. J gave up 12 bases and V 1 base, and 12 bases lay outside the gene matches. This chain's CDR3 is CASSLLSDWDSPYF. CDR3 coding DNA: TGTGCCAGCAGTTTATTAAGCGATTGGGACAGCCCGTACTTC.

About this clone: At the DNA level, this CDR3 is encoded by other sequences in the same sample as well. The chain carries TRBV5-1 and TRBJ1-1, with D tentatively TRBD1 (6 bases). This CDR3 region has 14 residues. Germline CDR1 and CDR2: SGHRS and YFSETQ. Trimming stripped 3 bases from V and 0 bases from J, with 9 bases between. The DNA for the CDR3 is TGCGCCAGCAGCTCTGGGACATTGAACACTGAAGCTTTCTTT. The encoded protein is CASSSGTLNTEAFF. The full variable domain, with the rest looked up from reference TRBV5-1 and TRBJ1-1, is KAGVTQTPRYLIKTRGQQVTLSCSPISGHRSVSWYQQTPGQGLQFLFEYFSETQRNKGNFPGRFSGRQFSNSRSEMNVSTLELGDSALYLCASSSGTLNTEAFFGQGTRLTVV.

The rearrangement links TRBV4-3 to TRBJ2-7; the D gene is possibly TRBD2 (7 bases). Deletions cut 1 base from V and 2 bases from J, with 15 bases between. Germline CDR1 LGHNA, CDR2 YSLEER. The length of the CDR3 is 16 residues. CDR3 in DNA: TGCGCCAGCAGCCAAGTTTTCGGGGGGACACCCTACGAGCAGTACTTC. The encoded protein is CASSQVFGGTPYEQYF.

In its sample, this clone was seen a few times. The chain is built from TRBV15 and TRBJ2-1; a weak D match, TRBD2 (5 bases). V was shortened by 5 bases and J by 7 bases, with 12 bases between the two germline ends. The germline V gene has CDR1 LNHNV and CDR2 YYDKDF (reference sequence). This CDR3 comprises 13 residues. The CDR3 loop reads CATSSRTGNEQFF. The CDR3 DNA is TGTGCCACCAGCTCCCGGACTGGGAATGAGCAGTTCTTC.

The J gene is TRBJ2-1, the V gene TRBV6-6; 7 positions agree with TRBD2. Germline CDR1 is MNHNY and CDR2 is SVGAGI (reference sequence). J gave up 5 bases and V 4 bases, and 8 bases lay outside the gene matches. This CDR3 has 15 amino acids. Here the CDR3 reads CASSSLGRVDNEQFF. The CDR3 DNA follows: TGTGCCAGCAGTTCCTTGGGGAGGGTAGACAATGAGCAGTTCTTC.

The rearrangement links TRBV5-1 to TRBJ2-1; D is ambiguous. The V end lost 0 bases, the J end lost 3 bases, and 10 bases lay between the germline ends. This CDR3 is built from 15 residues. The germline V gene has CDR1 SGHRS and CDR2 YFSETQ. The CDR3 coding sequence is TGCGCCAGCAGCTTGGGGCAATGGAGCTACAATGAGCAGTTCTTC. Its protein is CASSLGQWSYNEQFF.

The V and J genes are TRBV6-6 and TRBJ2-5; D not certain. The germline V gene has CDR1 MNHNY and CDR2 SVGAGI (reference sequence). V was clipped by 2 bases and J by 2 bases, with 3 bases between them. CDR3 length: 12 amino acids. Here the CDR3 reads CASSYTQETQYF. DNA of the CDR3: TGTGCCAGCAGTTACACACAAGAGACCCAGTACTTC.

The chain employs TRBV27 and TRBJ1-6; a weak D match, TRBD1 (5 bases). Trimming removed 3 bases at V and 9 bases at J, with 12 bases between. Germline assignment: CDR1 MNHEY and CDR2 SMNVEV (reference sequence). The CDR3 contains 14 residues. CDR3 sequence (DNA): TGTGCCAGCAGTTTGGACAATCAGGGTTCACCCCTCCACTTT. Amino acids: CASSLDNQGSPLHF.

This clone was counted a few times. CDR3 residues: CASHQGYYGYTF. In DNA, the CDR3 is TGTGCCAGCCACCAGGGGTACTATGGCTACACCTTC. V and J are TRBV2 and TRBJ1-2, with D possibly TRBD1 on 6 matching bases. V lost 8 bases and J 3 bases, leaving 10 bases between the germline ends. CDR3 length: 12 amino acids. Germline V lookup: CDR1 SNHLY, CDR2 FYNNEI.

The chain has TRBV28 and TRBJ2-1, with 7 bases lining up with TRBD1. The CDR3 is made up of 16 amino acids. The germline V gene has CDR1 MDHEN and CDR2 SYDVKM. After removal of 6 bases from V and 0 bases from J, the junction contained 8 bases not matched to a gene. The CDR3 sequence: CASSPTGVGSYNEQFF. DNA for the CDR3: TGTGCCAGCAGCCCTACAGGGGTGGGCTCCTACAATGAGCAGTTCTTC.

This chain joins TRBV4-1 and TRBJ2-1; 13 bases match TRBD2. There are 18 residues in the CDR3. Unmatched junction bases numbered 11, after V lost 4 bases and J lost 5 bases. In germline, CDR1 is MGHRA, CDR2 YSYEKL. CDR3 loop: CASSRQGLLAGGDNEQFF. CDR3 nucleotides: TGCGCCAGCAGCCGTCAGGGTCTACTAGCGGGGGGGGACAATGAGCAGTTCTTC.

The V and J genes are TRBV30 and TRBJ1-5, with TRBD1 matching 7 bases. V was pared by 4 bases and J by 5 bases, with 5 bases of the junction left unmatched. This CDR3 region has 13 residues. Per the germline V gene, CDR1 is GTSNPN and CDR2 is SVGIG (reference sequence). CDR3 coding DNA: TGTGCCTGGACTGGACAGGTAGATCAGCCCCAGCATTTT. Protein: CAWTGQVDQPQHF.

The chain is built from TRBV9 and TRBJ1-2; D remains unclear. CDR3 length: 15 residues. CDR1 is SGDLS, CDR2 YYNGEE, per germline. Trimming removed 0 bases from V and 6 bases from J, with 15 bases in between. The CDR3 region is CASSVGGSPWDGYTF. The CDR3 bases are TGTGCCAGCAGCGTAGGAGGGTCACCCTGGGATGGCTACACCTTC.

The V and J genes are TRBV7-2 and TRBJ1-1; 7 bases line up with TRBD1. The junction had 3 bases not matched to a gene; V was cut back by 5 bases and J by 3 bases. The CDR3 runs to 13 residues. The V gene's germline CDR1 is SGHTA and CDR2 FQGNSA. CDR3 DNA sequence: TGTGCCAGCAGCGCCCAGGGGGACACTGAAGCTTTCTTT. Its translation: CASSAQGDTEAFF.

The chain has TRBV4-1 and TRBJ2-3; 7 bases are shared with TRBD2. This CDR3 comprises 16 residues. The V segment lost 1 base and the J segment 1 base; nucleotides outside the gene matches: 5. Germline loops: CDR1 MGHRA, CDR2 YSYEKL. The CDR3 protein is CASSQGYAGGTDTQYF. The CDR3 DNA reads as TGCGCCAGCAGCCAAGGTTATGCGGGGGGCACAGATACGCAGTATTTT.

The chain recombines TRBV21-1 with TRBJ2-7; the table's D gene call, TRBD1, was not cross checked with the DNA. TRBV21-1 is a documented pseudogene. The CDR3 loop spans 14 amino acids. DNA of the CDR3: TGTGCCAGCAGCAAAGCAGGGGCAGCCTACGAGCAGTACTTC. Encoded protein: CASSKAGAAYEQYF.

This clone was picked up one time. The chain links TRBV4-1 to TRBJ1-3; 9 nucleotides align to TRBD1. This CDR3 contains 18 residues. CDR1 is MGHRA, CDR2 YSYEKL, per germline. Trimming took 3 bases from V and 1 from J; bases not matched to a gene: 10. The chain's CDR3 is CASSQSRTGEFSGNTIYF. The CDR3 nucleotides read TGCGCCAGCAGCCAGAGCAGGACAGGGGAGTTTTCTGGAAACACCATATATTTT.

The chain carries TRBV6-1 and TRBJ2-7, with no clear D. The germline CDR1 and CDR2 sequences are MNHNS and SASEGT. V dropped 1 base and J dropped 4 bases, with 17 bases sitting between them. The CDR3 covers 16 residues. In DNA, the CDR3 is TGTGCCAGCAGTGAAGACGGAGCCGTTATCTTTTACGAGCAGTACGTC. Protein: CASSEDGAVIFYEQYV.

The chain recombines TRBV6-6 with TRBJ1-2, with no clear D. With 6 bases removed from V and 6 bases from J, the gap between germline ends came to 23 bases. The CDR3 is made up of 16 amino acids. The germline V gene encodes CDR1 MNHNY and CDR2 SVGAGI (reference sequence). CDR3 nucleotides: TGTGCCAGCAGCGGCGGGCCCCCCTATAGGTCGGATGGCTACACCTTC. Its translation: CASSGGPPYRSDGYTF.

The CDR3 sequence: CASSPSGTAPGYTF. DNA for the CDR3: TGTGCCAGCTCGCCCTCAGGGACAGCTCCAGGCTACACCTTC. This sequence joins TRBV18 and TRBJ1-2, with 7 nucleotides matching TRBD1. After removal of 6 bases from V and 8 bases from J, the junction contained 12 bases not matched to a gene. Per germline, CDR1 KGHSH and CDR2 LQKENI. The CDR3 is 14 residues long. The whole variable domain, remainder taken from reference TRBV18 and TRBJ1-2, is NAGVMQNPRHLVRRRGQEARLRCSPMKGHSHVYWYRQLPEEGLKFMVYLQKENIIDESGMPKERFSAEFPKEGPSILRIQQVVRGDSAAYFCASSPSGTAPGYTFGSGTRLTVV.

This chain joins TRBV28 and TRBJ2-2; the D is unclear. V dropped 7 bases and J dropped 6 bases, with 12 bases sitting between them. Germline V CDR1 and CDR2: MDHEN, SYDVKM. There are 13 residues in the CDR3. The CDR3 region is CASTRGIPGELFF. The DNA of the CDR3 is TGTGCCAGCACCAGAGGTATTCCCGGGGAGCTGTTTTTT.